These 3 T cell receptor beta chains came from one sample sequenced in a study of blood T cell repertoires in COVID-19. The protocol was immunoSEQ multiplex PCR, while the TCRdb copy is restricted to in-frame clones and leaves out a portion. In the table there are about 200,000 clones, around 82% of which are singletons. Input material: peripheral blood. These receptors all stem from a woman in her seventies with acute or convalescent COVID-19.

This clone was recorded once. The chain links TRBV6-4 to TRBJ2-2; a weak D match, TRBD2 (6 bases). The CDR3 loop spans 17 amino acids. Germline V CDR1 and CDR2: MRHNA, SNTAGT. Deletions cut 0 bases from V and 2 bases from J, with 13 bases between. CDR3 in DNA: TGTGCCAGCAGTGACTCAGGTAGCGGAGCCAACACCGGGGAGCTGTTTTTT. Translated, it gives CASSDSGSGANTGELFF.

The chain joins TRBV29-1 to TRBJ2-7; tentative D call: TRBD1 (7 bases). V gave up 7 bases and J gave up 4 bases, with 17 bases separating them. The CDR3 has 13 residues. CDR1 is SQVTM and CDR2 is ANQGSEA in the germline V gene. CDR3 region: CSGGAGGGYEQYF. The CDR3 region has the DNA TGCAGCGGAGGGGCAGGGGGAGGATACGAGCAGTACTTC.

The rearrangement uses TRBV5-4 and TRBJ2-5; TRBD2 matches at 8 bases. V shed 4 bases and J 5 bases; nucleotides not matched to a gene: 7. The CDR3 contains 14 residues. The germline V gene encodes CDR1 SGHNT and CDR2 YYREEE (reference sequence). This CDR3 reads CASSPGGVLETQYF. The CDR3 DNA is TGTGCCAGCAGCCCGGGAGGGGTATTGGAGACCCAGTACTTC.